This T cell receptor beta chain was captured by sequencing in a study of CD8 T cells in Susac syndrome. A remark on this clonotype: Its antigen is currently unknown.

cDNA came from roughly 0.53 to 1 ug RNA primed by random hexamers. Amplification of TCR beta CDR3 was carried out by immunoSEQ multiplex PCR, which covered 54 Vbeta and 13 Jbeta segments. TCRdb ran MiXCR on the immunoSEQ multiplex PCR reads and lists one entry per CDR3 protein. Among about 120,000 distinct CDR3 sequences listed, over 90% were seen once. Controls were healthy donors chosen to match patients in age and sex. Trimming removed 4 bases from V and 4 bases from J; junction bases left unmatched: 7. CDR3 length: 15 amino acids. The germline V gene encodes CDR1 KGHDR and CDR2 SFDVKD. Findings of the study overall: TCR sequencing and HLA analysis covered a relatively small number of individuals.

The V gene is TRBV24-1, the J gene TRBJ2-3; 7 bases fit TRBD2. Input material: CD4+ T cells from PBMCs. This TCR was recovered from a human donor in good health. DNA of the CDR3: TGTGCCACCAGTGAGGGGGGGGAGGCATCAGATACGCAGTATTTT. As protein: CATSEGGEASDTQYF.